Each of the 15 T cell receptor beta chains below was sequenced from the same sample in a study of T cell responses to AZD1222 COVID-19 vaccine. Data came from immunoSEQ multiplex PCR; TCRdb stores just in-frame clones and leaves some out. The sample contains approximately 220,000 clones, 90% to 95% of which appear only once. Sequences were derived from peripheral blood, sampled on day 0 of MenACWY control vaccination. The receptors here all came from an adult in good health.

The rearrangement uses TRBV18 and TRBJ1-4; tentative D call: TRBD1 (6 bases). Per germline, CDR1 KGHSH and CDR2 LQKENI. This CDR3 has 16 residues. Trimming pared 2 bases from V and 7 bases from J, leaving 17 bases between. The CDR3 nucleotides are TGTGCCAGCTCACCAACGGTGGGACAATCAAGTGAAAAACTGTTTTTT. Amino acids: CASSPTVGQSSEKLFF. Using reference TRBV18 and TRBJ1-4 for the parts outside the CDR3, the full variable domain is NAGVMQNPRHLVRRRGQEARLRCSPMKGHSHVYWYRQLPEEGLKFMVYLQKENIIDESGMPKERFSAEFPKEGPSILRIQQVVRGDSAAYFCASSPTVGQSSEKLFFGSGTQLSVL.

The rearrangement joins TRBV7-9 to TRBJ1-1, with D uncertain. The CDR3 has 13 amino acids. Germline V gene data show CDR1 as SEHNR and CDR2 as FQNEAQ (reference sequence). Trimming took off 9 bases at V and 0 bases at J, with 11 bases between the two ends. CDR3 loop: CASCQEMNTEAFF. For the CDR3, the DNA is TGTGCCAGTTGTCAGGAAATGAACACTGAAGCTTTCTTT.

The chain links TRBV27 to TRBJ2-3; no clear D gene. Trimming removed 4 bases from V and 1 base from J, with 18 bases in between. This CDR3 has 17 residues. The germline gives CDR1 MNHEY, CDR2 SMNVEV (reference sequence). CDR3 region: CASSSSLAGVGTDTQYF. CDR3 in DNA: TGTGCCAGCAGTTCCTCCCTCGCAGGAGTCGGCACAGATACGCAGTATTTT.

The gene calls are TRBV30 and TRBJ1-5, with D uncertain. This CDR3 contains 14 residues. Germline-derived CDR1 and CDR2 are GTSNPN and SVGIG (reference sequence). Trimming left V 2 bases short and J 3 bases short, with 11 bases between. The CDR3 bases are TGTGCCTGGAGTATGGCGCAGGTCAATCAGCCCCAGCATTTT. Protein product: CAWSMAQVNQPQHF.

The chain links TRBV7-6 to TRBJ1-1, with 9 bases matching TRBD1. V dropped 1 base and J dropped 4; count of bases not matched to a gene: 4. The CDR3 totals 15 residues. The germline gives CDR1 SGHVS, CDR2 FNYEAQ. The CDR3 nucleotides are TGTGCCAGCAGCTTAGATACAGGGGGCCGCACTGAAGCTTTCTTT. It translates to CASSLDTGGRTEAFF.

This CDR3 reads CASRPDRMNTEAFF. The CDR3 nucleotides read TGTGCCAGTCGACCGGACAGAATGAACACTGAAGCTTTCTTT. The rearrangement links TRBV19 to TRBJ1-1; weak D call: TRBD1 (6 bases). Germline V gives CDR1 LNHDA, CDR2 SQIVND (reference sequence). The CDR3 extends over 14 amino acids. V dropped 8 bases and J dropped 0 bases, with 13 bases sitting between them.

The chain couples TRBV27 to TRBJ1-1; D unresolved. Germline loops: CDR1 MNHEY, CDR2 SMNVEV (reference sequence). There are 13 residues in the CDR3. With 4 bases removed from V and 1 base from J, the gap between germline ends came to 7 bases. The CDR3 is CASSWTGNTEAFF. The CDR3, as DNA: TGTGCCAGCAGTTGGACCGGGAACACTGAAGCTTTCTTT.

The V call is TRBV5-6, the J call TRBJ2-7, with 7 bases aligning to TRBD1. This CDR3 contains 14 residues. Germline V CDR1 and CDR2: SGHDT, YYEEEE. V shed 4 bases, J shed 6 bases, and the junction held 10 bases outside the gene matches. The CDR3 sequence is CASSRRTGYSEQYF. In DNA, the CDR3 is TGTGCCAGCAGCCGCCGGACAGGCTACTCCGAGCAGTACTTC.

The chain combines TRBV18 with TRBJ1-1, with D tentatively TRBD1 (6 bases). The CDR3 loop spans 15 amino acids. Germline V gives CDR1 KGHSH, CDR2 LQKENI. Trimming took 5 bases from V and 4 from J, leaving 17 bases between them. The CDR3 nucleotides read TGTGCCAGCTCAGAAGCGCAGGGGTGGACCACTGAAGCTTTCTTT. It translates to CASSEAQGWTTEAFF.

This clone was seen a few times. The rearrangement joins TRBV6-5 to TRBJ1-5; TRBD1 might be the D (5 bases). CDR3 length equals 13 residues. Between the trimmed V and J ends, which lost 8 bases and 3 bases, there was a span of 11 bases. CDR1 and CDR2 (germline): MNHEY, SVGAGI. The CDR3 nucleotides read TGTGCCAGCCGACAGATTCTCAATCAGCCCCAGCATTTT. Protein product: CASRQILNQPQHF.

This sequence joins TRBV30 and TRBJ1-5; 8 bases are a match to TRBD1. The V segment lost 5 bases and the J segment 7 bases; nucleotides outside the gene matches: 7. This CDR3 is built from 13 residues. Per the germline V gene, CDR1 is GTSNPN and CDR2 is SVGIG (reference sequence). The chain's CDR3 is CAWDPGQAQPQHF. Written as DNA, the CDR3 is TGTGCCTGGGACCCGGGACAGGCCCAGCCCCAGCATTTT.

This chain uses TRBV24-1 with TRBJ2-3; D unresolved. The V end was cut by 4 bases, the J end by 6 bases, with 10 bases between. Germline CDR1 KGHDR, CDR2 SFDVKD. The CDR3 totals 13 residues. The CDR3 is CATSEYTADTQYF. CDR3 DNA: TGTGCCACCAGTGAATACACTGCGGATACGCAGTATTTT.

The chain employs TRBV30 and TRBJ2-7, with D possibly being TRBD1 or TRBD2 (5 bases each). The CDR3 consists of 12 residues. Germline values: CDR1 GTSNPN, CDR2 SVGIG (reference sequence). Trimming removed 3 bases at V and 5 bases at J, with 11 bases between. The CDR3 is CAWSVRDHEQYF. The CDR3 nucleotides read TGTGCCTGGAGCGTCCGGGACCACGAGCAGTACTTC.

A single count supports this clone. The gene calls are TRBV5-1 and TRBJ1-5, with D uncertain. The CDR3 loop spans 15 amino acids. V lost 3 bases to trimming and J lost 0 bases, with 10 bases between them. CDR1 is SGHRS, CDR2 YFSETQ, per germline. The CDR3 nucleotides read TGCGCCAGCAGCTGGACGGACTATAGCAATCAGCCCCAGCATTTT. Amino acids: CASSWTDYSNQPQHF.

The V gene is TRBV7-9, the J gene TRBJ1-2; D call uncertain. V lost 5 bases to trimming and J lost 7 bases, with 14 bases between them. CDR1 and CDR2 from the germline V gene are SEHNR and FQNEAQ (reference sequence). The CDR3 spans 13 residues. CDR3 residues: CASSLIGHGGYTF. The CDR3 coding sequence is TGTGCCAGCAGCCTGATTGGGCACGGTGGCTACACCTTC. The complete variable domain, with remaining parts taken from reference TRBV7-9 and TRBJ1-2, reads DTGVSQNPRHKITKRGQNVTFRCDPISEHNRLYWYRQTLGQGPEFLTYFQNEAQLEKSRLLSDRFSAERPKGSFSTLEIQRTEQGDSAMYLCASSLIGHGGYTFGSGTRLTVV.